This passage covers 11 T cell receptor beta chains from one sample sequenced in a study of T cells of healthy individuals. TCRdb reanalysed the 5' RACE reads using MiXCR and keeps one entry per CDR3 protein. The sample shows about 96,000 distinct CDR3 sequences, 17% of them seen only once. The receptors here all came from a human donor in good health.

V is TRBV29-1 and J is TRBJ2-5; no clear D. Germline loops: CDR1 SQVTM, CDR2 ANQGSEA. The V gene lost 3 bases and the J gene lost 1 base, with 6 bases spanning the gap. CDR3 length: 12 residues. CDR3 loop: CSVEVLQETQYF. The CDR3 nucleotides read TGCAGCGTTGAGGTTCTCCAAGAGACCCAGTACTTC.

The chain combines TRBV9 with TRBJ2-7; D is perhaps TRBD1 (6 bases). The CDR3 consists of 17 residues. V was trimmed by 4 bases and J by 2 bases, leaving 22 bases between them. The V gene's germline CDR1 is SGDLS and CDR2 YYNGEE. CDR3 sequence reads: CASSPDPGHFYPYEQYF. The CDR3 DNA reads TGTGCCAGCAGCCCAGACCCGGGACATTTTTATCCCTACGAGCAGTACTTC.

This chain links TRBV24-1 with TRBJ1-5; D ambiguous. The CDR3 is 15 residues long. Germline loops: CDR1 KGHDR, CDR2 SFDVKD. The V end was cut by 3 bases, the J end by 4 bases, with 12 bases between. The CDR3 bases are TGTGCCACCAGTGATGTAGGAGGGAGAAATCAGCCCCAGCATTTT. Its protein is CATSDVGGRNQPQHF.

The sample holds many counts of this clonotype. This chain connects TRBV12-3 or TRBV12-4 to TRBJ1-3; no firm D call. With 5 bases removed from V and 0 bases from J, the gap between germline ends came to 2 bases. This CDR3 contains 12 residues. The CDR3 reads CASSISGNTIYF. As DNA, the CDR3 is TGTGCCAGCAGTATCTCTGGAAACACCATATATTTT.

The chain employs TRBV28 and TRBJ2-1; the D is unclear. Germline CDR1 MDHEN, CDR2 SYDVKM. This CDR3 contains 12 residues. The V gene lost 7 bases and the J gene lost 0 bases, with 4 bases spanning the gap. The CDR3 sequence: CASTSSYNEQFF. The CDR3 DNA reads as TGTGCCAGCACCTCCTCCTACAATGAGCAGTTCTTC.

This clonotype was observed a few times. The chain has TRBV11-1 and TRBJ2-1; TRBD2 aligns across 7 bases. With V trimmed by 3 bases and J by 10 bases, 9 bases remained unmatched. This CDR3 contains 14 residues. Germline V lookup: CDR1 SGHAT, CDR2 FQDESV (reference sequence). The CDR3 DNA follows: TGTGCCAGCAGCTTCAGGACTAGTTTACAGGAGCAGTTCTTC. Its translation is CASSFRTSLQEQFF.

This clonotype was picked up many times. The gene calls are TRBV10-3 and TRBJ2-7; TRBD1 might be the D (5 bases). Trimming stripped 5 bases from V and 0 bases from J, with 17 bases between. This CDR3 has 16 residues. CDR1 and CDR2 from the germline V gene are ENHRY and SYGVKD. DNA of the CDR3: TGTGCCATCAGTCCCATGGGTCAGGGTAGCTCCTACGAGCAGTACTTC. The encoded protein is CAISPMGQGSSYEQYF.

There are many counts of this clonotype. This chain connects TRBV2 to TRBJ2-1, with D maybe TRBD1 (6 bases). V lost 6 bases to trimming and J lost 10 bases, with 13 bases between them. Germline V gives CDR1 SNHLY, CDR2 FYNNEI. There are 12 residues in the CDR3. Written as DNA, the CDR3 is TGTGCCAGCAGGGGTACAGGGACCGAGCAGTTCTTC. The encoded protein is CASRGTGTEQFF.

There are a few counts of this clonotype. This sequence joins TRBV28 and TRBJ2-7; D is possibly TRBD2 (5 bases). V was shortened by 1 base and J by 7 bases, with 8 bases between the two germline ends. The CDR3 consists of 12 residues. Germline loops: CDR1 MDHEN, CDR2 SYDVKM. CDR3 residues: CASSLSQREQYF. CDR3 DNA: TGTGCCAGCAGTTTATCCCAGCGGGAGCAGTACTTC. Full variable domain (outside the CDR3, taken from reference TRBV28 and TRBJ2-7): DVKVTQSSRYLVKRTGEKVFLECVQDMDHENMFWYRQDPGLGLRLIYFSYDVKMKEKGDIPEGYSVSREKKERFSLILESASTNQTSMYLCASSLSQREQYFGPGTRLTVT.

The chain joins TRBV7-2 to TRBJ2-7; TRBD2 agrees at 11 bases. Germline trimming cut 5 bases from V and 2 bases from J; bases unmatched to any gene: 5. The V gene's germline CDR1 is SGHTA and CDR2 FQGNSA. The CDR3 sequence is 15 residues long. DNA of the CDR3: TGTGCCAGCAGCCACACTAGCGGGAGTACCTACGAGCAGTACTTC. It is translated as CASSHTSGSTYEQYF.

At least ten counts were recorded for this clonotype. J is TRBJ1-2 and V is TRBV20-1; perhaps TRBD1 as D (5 bases). The CDR3 sequence is 13 residues long. Germline CDR1 reads DFQATT; CDR2 reads SNEGSKA (reference sequence). Trimming stripped 3 bases from V and 6 bases from J, with 14 bases between. Here the CDR3 reads CSARARDLNGYTF. The CDR3 DNA reads as TGCAGTGCTAGGGCCCGGGACTTGAATGGCTACACCTTC.